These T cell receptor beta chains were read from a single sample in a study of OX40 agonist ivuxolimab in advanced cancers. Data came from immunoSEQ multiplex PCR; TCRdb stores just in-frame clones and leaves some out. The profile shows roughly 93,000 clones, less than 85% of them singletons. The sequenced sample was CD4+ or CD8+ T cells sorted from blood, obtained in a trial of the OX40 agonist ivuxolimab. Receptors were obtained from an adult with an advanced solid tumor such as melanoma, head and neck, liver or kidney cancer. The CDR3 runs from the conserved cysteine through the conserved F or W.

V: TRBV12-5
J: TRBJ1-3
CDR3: CASGLGTEGNTIYF

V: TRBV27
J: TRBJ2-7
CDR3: CASSSEGVSFEGSDEQYF

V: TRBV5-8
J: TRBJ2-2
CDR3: CASSLQGRNTGELFF

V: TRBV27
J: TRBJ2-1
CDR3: CASSLGGGRYNEQFF

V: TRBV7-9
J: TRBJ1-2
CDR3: CASSLGGTGAGYTF

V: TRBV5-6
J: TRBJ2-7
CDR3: CASSQRLRVSYEQYF

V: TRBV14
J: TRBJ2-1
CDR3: CASTKGQGAHEQFF

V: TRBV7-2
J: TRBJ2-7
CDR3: CASSLDLSSFQEQYF

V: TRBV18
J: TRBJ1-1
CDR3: CASSATGDTEAFF

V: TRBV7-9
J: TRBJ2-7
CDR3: CASRPTGGDEQYF

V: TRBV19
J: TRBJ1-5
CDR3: CASSIRTGLDQPQHF

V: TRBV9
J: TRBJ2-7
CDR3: CASSQSSGGYEQYF

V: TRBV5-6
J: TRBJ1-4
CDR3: CASSLGLGLATNEKLFF

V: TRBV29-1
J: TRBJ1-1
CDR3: CSADFEGF

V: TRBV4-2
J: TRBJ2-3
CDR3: CASSQVAGGMDTQYF

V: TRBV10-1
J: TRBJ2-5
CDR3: CASSEGGFLETQYF

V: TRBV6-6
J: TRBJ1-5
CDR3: CASSEYSNQPQHF

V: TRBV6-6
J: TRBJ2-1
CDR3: CASRIGQQIDEQFF

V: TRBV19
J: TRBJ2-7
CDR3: CASSIRGGDEQYF

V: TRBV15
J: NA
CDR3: CATSRDHSGQLGPPWDEQYF

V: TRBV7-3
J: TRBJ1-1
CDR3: CASSLDRETEAFF

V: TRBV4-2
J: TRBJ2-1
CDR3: CASSQGPSGAKGNNEQFF

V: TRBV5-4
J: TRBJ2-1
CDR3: CASSLGLPNEQFF

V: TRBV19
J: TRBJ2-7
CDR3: CASSISLLDSPYEQYF

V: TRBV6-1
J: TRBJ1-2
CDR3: CASSLSRDGGYTF

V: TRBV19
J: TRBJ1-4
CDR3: CASSKTGGVREKLFF